This TCR beta chain was profiled in a study of read filtering for tumor transcriptome and immune sequencing. Background on the study: By R-ISS, stages I, II and III held about 8, 17 and 7 patients.

Every patient had bone marrow sampled while the disease was active. General study points: Around 80% of IR-seq clonotypes had a single read, yet these held about 3.5% of reads. The CD138-negative fraction was mixed bone marrow immune cells, not pure T cells.

This CDR3 region has 13 residues. V shed 2 bases and J shed 8 bases, with 12 bases lying between them. CDR1 and CDR2 (germline): LGHDT, YNNKEL (reference sequence). Molecular barcoded adaptors covering alpha/delta and beta/gamma chains were used on approximately 400 ng RNA. MiXCR, run by TCRdb on the reads, gives a single entry per CDR3 protein. Of 93,000 or so distinct CDR3 sequences listed, about 22% are singletons. This clonotype was observed a handful of times. Its specificity is not known. This TCR came from a donor aged 40 or older with multiple myeloma. The rearrangement links TRBV3-1 to TRBJ1-1, with D uncertain. The sample comprised a population of CD138-negative cells sorted from bone marrow. The CDR3 spells CASSQNAGSEAFF. Here the CDR3 DNA reads TGTGCCAGCAGCCAAAACGCAGGATCCGAAGCTTTCTTT.